This entry concerns a single T cell receptor beta chain. The entry originates in a study of blood T cell repertoires in COVID-19. At the level of the study: Sources were T cells, B-cell-depleted T cells, or PBMCs; the material itself was cDNA or gDNA.

The V end was cut by 0 bases, the J end by 4 bases, with 28 bases between. Germline V gives CDR1 SGHDN, CDR2 FVKESK. The length of the CDR3 is 21 residues. Sequenced by immunoSEQ multiplex PCR; TCRdb stores in-frame clones only, minus some. The sample holds approximately 300,000 clones, 80% to 90% seen once. This TCR derives from a man in his thirties or forties with acute or convalescent COVID-19. Sequenced material: peripheral blood. The chain uses TRBV14 and TRBJ2-1, with a possible D match to TRBD1 (6 bases). CDR3 nucleotides: TGTGCCAGCAGCCAAGATCTGTTTTATGCTAGCCAGGGACACTTATACAATGAGCAGTTCTTC. Amino acids: CASSQDLFYASQGHLYNEQFF.